This T cell receptor beta chain was identified in a study of T cells after yellow fever vaccination. MiXCR, applied by TCRdb to the 5' RACE reads, yields one record per CDR3 protein. Seen here are 60,000 to 75,000 distinct CDR3 sequences, about 7% observed once, and the top ten hold about 40%. CDR1 and CDR2 from the germline V gene are SGHTA and FQGTGA. The CDR3 is made up of 12 amino acids. V dropped 0 bases and J dropped 6 bases, with 2 bases sitting between them. This clonotype was found many times. V gene TRBV7-3 combines with J gene TRBJ2-2; D remains ambiguous. The sequenced sample was CD8+ T cells sorted from PBMCs, obtained about 41 days after the first yellow fever vaccination. The source of this sequence is a man aged 18 to 29 who received the YFV17D yellow fever vaccine. DNA of the CDR3: TGTGCCAGCAGCTTAACGGCCGGGGAGCTGTTTTTT. It yields the protein CASSLTAGELFF.